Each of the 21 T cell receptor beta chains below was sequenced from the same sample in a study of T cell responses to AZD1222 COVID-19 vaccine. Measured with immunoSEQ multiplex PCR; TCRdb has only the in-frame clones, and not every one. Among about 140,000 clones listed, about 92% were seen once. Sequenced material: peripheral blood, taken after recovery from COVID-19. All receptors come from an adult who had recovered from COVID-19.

The CDR3 loop is CASSPGLAGDEEQFF. CDR3 nucleotide sequence: TGTGCCAGCAGCCCGGGACTAGCGGGAGATGAGGAGCAGTTCTTC. This chain connects TRBV7-3 to TRBJ2-1; 14 positions match TRBD2. Germline V CDR1 and CDR2: SGHTA, FQGTGA. This CDR3 has 15 amino acids. V was pared by 5 bases and J by 10 bases, with 7 bases of the junction left unmatched.

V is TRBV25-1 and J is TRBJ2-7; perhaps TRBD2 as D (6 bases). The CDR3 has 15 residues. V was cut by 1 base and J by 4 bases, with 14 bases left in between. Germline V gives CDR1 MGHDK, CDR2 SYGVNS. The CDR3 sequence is CASSESGVRAYEQYF. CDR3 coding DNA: TGTGCCAGCAGTGAATCGGGGGTACGGGCATACGAGCAGTACTTC.

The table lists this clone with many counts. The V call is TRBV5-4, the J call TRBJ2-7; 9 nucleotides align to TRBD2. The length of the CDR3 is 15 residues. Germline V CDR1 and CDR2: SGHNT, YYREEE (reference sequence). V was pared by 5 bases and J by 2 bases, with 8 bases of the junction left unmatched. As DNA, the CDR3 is TGTGCCAGCAGGGCGGGACTAGCTGCGACCTACGAGCAGTACTTC. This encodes CASRAGLAATYEQYF.

CDR3 amino acids: CASTIRKHSGNTIYF. CDR3 in DNA: TGTGCCAGCACCATAAGGAAGCACTCTGGAAACACCATATATTTT. J is TRBJ1-3 and V is TRBV5-8; D gene uncertain. The ends were cut back, 6 bases at V and 0 bases at J, with 13 bases in the middle. Germline V gene lookup returns CDR1 SGHTS and CDR2 YDEGEE. The CDR3 loop spans 15 amino acids.

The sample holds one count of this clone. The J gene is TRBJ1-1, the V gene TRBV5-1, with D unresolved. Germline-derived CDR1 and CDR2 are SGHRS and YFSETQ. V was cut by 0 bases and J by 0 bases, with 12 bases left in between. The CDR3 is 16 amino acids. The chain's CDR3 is CASSLEFRVVNTEAFF. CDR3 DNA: TGCGCCAGCAGCTTGGAATTTAGGGTTGTGAACACTGAAGCTTTCTTT.

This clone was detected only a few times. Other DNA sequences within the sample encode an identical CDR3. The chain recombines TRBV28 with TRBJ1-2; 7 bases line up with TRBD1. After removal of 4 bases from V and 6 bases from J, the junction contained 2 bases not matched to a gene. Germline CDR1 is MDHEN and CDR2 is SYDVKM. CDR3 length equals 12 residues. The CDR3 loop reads CASSSTGDGYTF. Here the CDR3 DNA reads TGTGCCAGCAGTTCCACAGGGGATGGCTACACCTTC.

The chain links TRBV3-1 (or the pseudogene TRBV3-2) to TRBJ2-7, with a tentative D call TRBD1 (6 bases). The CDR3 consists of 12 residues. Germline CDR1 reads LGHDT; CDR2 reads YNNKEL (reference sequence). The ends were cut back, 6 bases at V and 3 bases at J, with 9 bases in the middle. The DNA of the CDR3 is TGTGCCAGCAGTCGGACAGTCTACGAGCAGTACTTC. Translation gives CASSRTVYEQYF.

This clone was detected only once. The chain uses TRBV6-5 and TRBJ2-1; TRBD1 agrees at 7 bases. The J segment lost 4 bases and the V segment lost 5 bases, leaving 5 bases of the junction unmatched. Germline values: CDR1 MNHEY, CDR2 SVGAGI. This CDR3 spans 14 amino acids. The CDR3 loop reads CASSRDRVYNEQFF. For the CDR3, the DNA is TGTGCCAGCAGTAGGGACAGAGTGTACAATGAGCAGTTCTTC.

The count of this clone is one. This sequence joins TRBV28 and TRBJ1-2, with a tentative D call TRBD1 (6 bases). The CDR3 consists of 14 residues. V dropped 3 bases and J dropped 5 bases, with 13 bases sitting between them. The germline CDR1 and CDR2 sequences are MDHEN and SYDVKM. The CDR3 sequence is CASSFRNRVYGYTF. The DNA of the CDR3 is TGTGCCAGCAGTTTTAGGAACAGGGTGTATGGCTACACCTTC.

As DNA, the CDR3 is TGTGCCAGCAGCCAAGGAGGGGTAAGCAATCAGCCCCAGCATTTT. Protein product: CASSQGGVSNQPQHF. V gene TRBV3-1 (or the pseudogene TRBV3-2) combines with J gene TRBJ1-5; possibly TRBD1 for D (5 bases). Germline V gives CDR1 LGHDT, CDR2 YNNKEL (reference sequence). This CDR3 is built from 15 residues. With 1 base removed from V and 1 base from J, the gap between germline ends came to 8 bases.

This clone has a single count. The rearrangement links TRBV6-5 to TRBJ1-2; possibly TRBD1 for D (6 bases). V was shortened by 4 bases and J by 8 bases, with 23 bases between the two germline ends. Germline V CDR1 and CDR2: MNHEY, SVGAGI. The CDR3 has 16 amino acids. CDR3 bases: TGTGCCAGCAGTTTCACTGGGGGCTCCTTGGGGAGCGGCTACACCTTC. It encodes CASSFTGGSLGSGYTF.

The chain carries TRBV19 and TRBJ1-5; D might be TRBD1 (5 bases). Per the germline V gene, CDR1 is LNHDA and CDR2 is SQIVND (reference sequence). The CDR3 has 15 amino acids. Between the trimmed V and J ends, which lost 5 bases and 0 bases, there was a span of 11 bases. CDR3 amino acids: CASSLLTVSNQPQHF. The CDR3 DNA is TGTGCCAGTAGTTTATTGACAGTTAGCAATCAGCCCCAGCATTTT.

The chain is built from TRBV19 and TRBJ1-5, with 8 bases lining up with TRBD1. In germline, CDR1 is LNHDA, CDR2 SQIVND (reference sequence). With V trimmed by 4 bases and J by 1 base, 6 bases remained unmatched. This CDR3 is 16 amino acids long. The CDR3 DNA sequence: TGTGCCAGTAGTAAAACAGGGGGAAGAAGCAATCAGCCCCAGCATTTT. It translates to CASSKTGGRSNQPQHF. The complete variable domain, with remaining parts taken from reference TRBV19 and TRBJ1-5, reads DGGITQSPKYLFRKEGQNVTLSCEQNLNHDAMYWYRQDPGQGLRLIYYSQIVNDFQKGDIAEGYSVSREKKESFPLTVTSAQKNPTAFYLCASSKTGGRSNQPQHFGDGTRLSIL.

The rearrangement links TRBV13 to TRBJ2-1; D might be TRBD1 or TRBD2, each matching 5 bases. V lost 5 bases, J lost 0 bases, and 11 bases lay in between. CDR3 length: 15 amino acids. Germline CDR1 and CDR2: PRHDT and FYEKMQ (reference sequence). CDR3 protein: CASSNGASSYNEQFF. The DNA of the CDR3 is TGTGCCAGCAGCAACGGGGCGAGCTCCTACAATGAGCAGTTCTTC. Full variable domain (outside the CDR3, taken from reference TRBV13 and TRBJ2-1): AAGVIQSPRHLIKEKRETATLKCYPIPRHDTVYWYQQGPGQDPQFLISFYEKMQSDKGSIPDRFSAQQFSDYHSELNMSSLELGDSALYFCASSNGASSYNEQFFGPGTRLTVL.

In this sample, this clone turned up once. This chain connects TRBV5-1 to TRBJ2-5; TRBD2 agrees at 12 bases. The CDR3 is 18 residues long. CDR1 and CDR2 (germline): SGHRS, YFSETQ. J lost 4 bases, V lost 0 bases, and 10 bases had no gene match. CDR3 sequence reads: CASSLAGTSGSASETQYF. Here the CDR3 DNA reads TGCGCCAGCAGCTTGGCCGGGACTAGCGGGTCGGCTTCAGAGACCCAGTACTTC.

The CDR3: CASRRTTSGNYNEQFF. In DNA, the CDR3 is TGCGCCAGCAGACGCACGACTAGCGGAAACTACAATGAGCAGTTCTTC. The chain employs TRBV10-2 and TRBJ2-1; 9 nucleotides match TRBD2. J was trimmed by 3 bases and V by 6 bases; bases with no gene match: 9. The CDR3 has 16 amino acids. Germline V CDR1 and CDR2: WSHSY, SAAADI.

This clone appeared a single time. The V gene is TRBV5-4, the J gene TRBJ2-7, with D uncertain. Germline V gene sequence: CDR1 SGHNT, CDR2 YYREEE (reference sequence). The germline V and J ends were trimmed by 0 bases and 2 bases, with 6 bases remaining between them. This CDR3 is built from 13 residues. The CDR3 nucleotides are TGTGCCAGCAGCTTGGACGGTACCTACGAGCAGTACTTC. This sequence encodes CASSLDGTYEQYF.

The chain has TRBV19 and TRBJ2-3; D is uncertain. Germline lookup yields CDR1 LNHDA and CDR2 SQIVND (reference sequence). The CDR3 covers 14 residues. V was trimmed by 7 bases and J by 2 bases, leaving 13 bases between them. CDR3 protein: CASKSTLTTDTQYF. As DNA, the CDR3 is TGTGCCAGTAAATCGACCCTCACCACAGATACGCAGTATTTT.

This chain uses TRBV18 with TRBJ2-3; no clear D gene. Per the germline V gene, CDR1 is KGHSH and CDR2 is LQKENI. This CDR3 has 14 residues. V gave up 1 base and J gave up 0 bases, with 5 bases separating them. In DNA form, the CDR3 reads TGTGCCAGCTCACCACAGGAGAGCACAGATACGCAGTATTTT. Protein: CASSPQESTDTQYF.

For the CDR3, the DNA is TGTGCCAGCAGTTCAGGTGCTGCGGGATGGGAGCGCGAGCAGTACTTC. The encoded protein is CASSSGAAGWEREQYF. This chain links TRBV28 with TRBJ2-7; perhaps TRBD2 as D (6 bases). Germline lookup yields CDR1 MDHEN and CDR2 SYDVKM. The V end lost 4 bases, the J end lost 6 bases, and 22 bases lay between the germline ends. The CDR3 spans 16 residues.

The CDR3 nucleotides read TGTGCCAGCAGTTTTCTAGCGGGTACGAACACCGGGGAGCTGTTTTTT. Residues: CASSFLAGTNTGELFF. The rearrangement joins TRBV6-5 to TRBJ2-2; 8 positions agree with TRBD2. There are 16 residues in the CDR3. The V gene's germline CDR1 is MNHEY and CDR2 SVGAGI. The trim removed 4 bases at V and 0 bases at J, leaving 4 bases unmatched.